This TCR beta chain derives from a study of T-cell reconstitution after alpha-beta-depleted transplantation in children. CDR1 is SQVTM and CDR2 is ANQGSEA in the germline V gene. The CDR3 extends over 12 amino acids. This clonotype was seen repeatedly, ten times or more. One end of the junction varies from germline; a read error may be responsible. Unique molecular identifiers were incorporated into the prepared TCRbeta library. TCRdb reprocessed the PCR reads via MiXCR and lists one record per CDR3 protein. Of approximately 110,000 distinct CDR3 sequences listed, 23% are singletons. The rearrangement uses TRBV29-1 and TRBJ2-5; D uncertain. The sample consisted of PBMCs, mostly from graft donor cells, taken 180 days after TCRalphabeta/CD19-depleted stem cell transplant. The clonotype was recovered from a male patient between 2 and 15 years old who had a stem cell transplant for chronic granulomatous disease, so the T cells may come from the graft donor. The CDR3 protein is CSVVYTQGTQYF. The CDR3 bases are TGCAGCGTTGTATACACACAAGGGACCCAGTACTTC.